What follows are 14 T cell receptor beta chains derived from one specimen sequenced in a study of a mutant IDH1 vaccine in newly diagnosed glioma. Clones were read by immunoSEQ multiplex PCR, and TCRdb kept only the in-frame ones, dropping some. The sample yields 40,000 or so clones, 60% to 80% seen once. Time point meaning: baseline, week 1 (first vaccination visit). The sample's treatment: pre-vaccination baseline after standard-of-care therapy. The material was PBMCs, obtained from a glioma patient treated with radiotherapy, temozolomide or both. These receptors were taken from a middle-aged man with glioma. Some clones in this sample may be carry-over from other donors' samples.

This chain joins TRBV19 and TRBJ2-7; 10 bases match TRBD1. The V gene's germline CDR1 is LNHDA and CDR2 SQIVND (reference sequence). The CDR3 is 19 residues long. Trimming removed 3 bases from V and 6 bases from J; junction bases left unmatched: 20. CDR3 protein: CASSIQRWLRDRGISEQYF. The DNA for the CDR3 is TGTGCCAGTAGTATCCAAAGGTGGCTCCGGGACAGGGGTATTAGCGAGCAGTACTTC.

The rearrangement uses TRBV19 and TRBJ2-3; D is uncertain. V lost 6 bases to trimming and J lost 4 bases, with 8 bases between them. The CDR3 extends over 12 amino acids. Germline loops: CDR1 LNHDA, CDR2 SQIVND (reference sequence). The CDR3 spells CASSFAADTQYF. DNA of the CDR3: TGTGCCAGTAGCTTTGCGGCAGATACGCAGTATTTT.

The chain has TRBV10-3 and TRBJ2-1, with D perhaps matching TRBD2 (6 bases). V was cut by 6 bases and J by 7 bases, with 10 bases left in between. Germline assignment: CDR1 ENHRY and CDR2 SYGVKD. The CDR3 extends over 12 amino acids. This CDR3 is CAIRAGGNEQFF. The DNA for the CDR3 is TGTGCCATCAGGGCAGGAGGGAATGAGCAGTTCTTC.

V is TRBV7-9 and J is TRBJ2-5; 13 bases fit TRBD2. Germline values: CDR1 SEHNR, CDR2 FQNEAQ (reference sequence). V was clipped by 4 bases and J by 7 bases; unmatched bases: 12. The CDR3 sequence is 17 residues long. CDR3 DNA: TGTGCCAGCAGCTACCGGACTAGCGGGGGCCCCGACGGGACCCAGTACTTC. Protein: CASSYRTSGGPDGTQYF.

The sample holds one count of this clone. V is TRBV29-1 and J is TRBJ1-2, with D maybe TRBD1 (6 bases). Germline lookup yields CDR1 SQVTM and CDR2 ANQGSEA. V was clipped by 3 bases and J by 0 bases, with 14 bases between them. This CDR3 has 15 amino acids. The CDR3, as DNA: TGCAGCGTTGACGGGGGCAGTAGGGCTAACTATGGCTACACCTTC. It encodes CSVDGGSRANYGYTF.

This clone was seen a single time. V gene TRBV5-1 combines with J gene TRBJ2-6; a possible D gene is TRBD2 (6 bases). The CDR3 sequence is 15 residues long. CDR1 is SGHRS, CDR2 YFSETQ, per germline. V was pared by 6 bases and J by 4 bases, with 14 bases between. CDR3 nucleotide sequence: TGCGCCAGCACGGACACCGGAGGGGGGGCCAACGTCCTGACTTTC. This encodes CASTDTGGGANVLTF.

This chain connects TRBV4-3 to TRBJ1-1; D is undetermined. Germline CDR1 reads LGHNA; CDR2 reads YSLEER. V gave up 1 base and J gave up 3 bases, with 9 bases separating them. The CDR3 covers 14 residues. In DNA, the CDR3 is TGCGCCAGCAGCCAAGCGGGGTGGGACACTGAAGCTTTCTTT. This codes for CASSQAGWDTEAFF.

This chain joins TRBV5-6 and TRBJ2-2; D is possibly TRBD1 (5 bases). Germline values: CDR1 SGHDT, CDR2 YYEEEE. This CDR3 region has 14 residues. The germline V and J ends were trimmed by 1 base and 4 bases, with 8 bases remaining between them. The CDR3 coding sequence is TGTGCCAGCAGCTTGAGGGGTAGCACCGGGGAGCTGTTTTTT. Encoded protein: CASSLRGSTGELFF.

This chain links TRBV5-1 with TRBJ1-3; the D is unclear. V dropped 4 bases and J dropped 0 bases, with 11 bases sitting between them. There are 15 residues in the CDR3. Germline-derived CDR1 and CDR2 are SGHRS and YFSETQ. In nucleotides, the CDR3 is TGCGCCAGCAGCCCTATCACCCTCTCTGGAAACACCATATATTTT. Translating it yields CASSPITLSGNTIYF.

The J gene is TRBJ2-5, the V gene TRBV5-1; D possibly uses TRBD1 or TRBD2 (6 bases each). Germline V CDR1 and CDR2: SGHRS, YFSETQ. V lost 2 bases, J lost 4 bases, and 12 bases lay in between. The CDR3 is 14 residues long. CDR3 nucleotide sequence: TGCGCCAGCAGCTTCGAGGGGGGACGAGAGACCCAGTACTTC. This codes for CASSFEGGRETQYF.

This clone showed up just a few times. This sequence joins TRBV23-1 and TRBJ1-4; D is unresolved. TRBV23-1 is an ORF, with its function uncertain. The CDR3 contains 13 residues. The V gene lost 3 bases and the J gene lost 7 bases, with 9 bases spanning the gap. The DNA for the CDR3 is TGCGCCAGCAGTCACCGATCCCCTGAAAAACTGTTTTTT. The encoded protein is CASSHRSPEKLFF.

The genes are TRBV5-6 and TRBJ2-2, with 7 bases that match TRBD1. There are 15 residues in the CDR3. Germline V lookup: CDR1 SGHDT, CDR2 YYEEEE. The V segment lost 6 bases and the J segment 3 bases; nucleotides outside the gene matches: 8. CDR3 nucleotide sequence: TGTGCCAGCACCCGGACAGGATGGCACACCGGGGAGCTGTTTTTT. It translates to CASTRTGWHTGELFF.

The V gene is TRBV6-1, the J gene TRBJ2-3; maybe TRBD1 (5 bases). CDR1 is MNHNS, CDR2 SASEGT, per germline. The CDR3 length is 15 residues. V gave up 6 bases and J gave up 0 bases, with 13 bases separating them. CDR3 residues: CASRTGPLSTDTQYF. CDR3 in DNA: TGTGCCAGCAGAACAGGACCACTTAGCACAGATACGCAGTATTTT.

V usage is TRBV6-5 and J usage is TRBJ2-3; D uncertain. The CDR3 spans 15 residues. Trimming shortened V by 1 base and J by 5 bases, and 13 bases separated the two germline ends. Germline values: CDR1 MNHEY, CDR2 SVGAGI. CDR3 DNA sequence: TGTGCCAGCAGTTACTTGGGGTTACTTAGAGATACGCAGTATTTT. Its translation: CASSYLGLLRDTQYF.